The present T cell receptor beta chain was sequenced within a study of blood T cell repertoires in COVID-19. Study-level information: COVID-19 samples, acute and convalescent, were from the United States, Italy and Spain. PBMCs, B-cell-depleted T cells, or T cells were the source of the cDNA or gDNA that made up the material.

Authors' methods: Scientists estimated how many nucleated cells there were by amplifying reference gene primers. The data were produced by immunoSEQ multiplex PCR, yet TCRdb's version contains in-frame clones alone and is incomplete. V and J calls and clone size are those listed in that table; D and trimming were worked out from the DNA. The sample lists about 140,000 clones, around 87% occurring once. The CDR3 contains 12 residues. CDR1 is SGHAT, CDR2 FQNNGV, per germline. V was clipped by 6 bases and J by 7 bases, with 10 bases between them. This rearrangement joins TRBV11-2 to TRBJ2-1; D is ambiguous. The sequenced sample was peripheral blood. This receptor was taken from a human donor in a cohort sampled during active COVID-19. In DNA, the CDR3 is TGTGCCAGCAGACACCAGCGAAATGAGCAGTTCTTC. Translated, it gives CASRHQRNEQFF.